The 29 T cell receptor beta chains below were found in one sample sequenced in a study of cytomegalovirus exposure and HLA in healthy donors. This table comes from immunoSEQ multiplex PCR, and its TCRdb copy is limited to in-frame clones, with some not included. The sample lists approximately 150,000 clones, about 91% seen once, with about 4.9% in the top ten. Input material: PBMCs. Source of these receptors: a man aged 18-30 years in good health and CMV-seropositive.

The chain couples TRBV5-1 to TRBJ2-1; D uncertain. CDR1 SGHRS and CDR2 YFSETQ come from the germline V gene. This CDR3 contains 11 residues. The ends were cut back, 7 bases at V and 5 bases at J, with 7 bases in the middle. The CDR3 spells CASSYNNEQFF. CDR3 DNA sequence: TGCGCCAGCTCTTACAACAATGAGCAGTTCTTC. Looking up the rest from reference TRBV5-1 and TRBJ2-1 gives the full variable domain: KAGVTQTPRYLIKTRGQQVTLSCSPISGHRSVSWYQQTPGQGLQFLFEYFSETQRNKGNFPGRFSGRQFSNSRSEMNVSTLELGDSALYLCASSYNNEQFFGPGTRLTVL.

The chain recombines TRBV25-1 with TRBJ1-2; 9 positions agree with TRBD1. Losses at the gene ends were 4 bases for V and 8 bases for J; bases not matched to a gene: 11. Germline lookup yields CDR1 MGHDK and CDR2 SYGVNS. This CDR3 is 15 amino acids long. The CDR3 loop is CASSGGTGHFDGYTF. The CDR3 coding sequence is TGTGCCAGCAGTGGGGGGACAGGGCATTTCGACGGCTACACCTTC.

V gene TRBV28 combines with J gene TRBJ1-6, with 7 nucleotides matching TRBD1. V lost 6 bases to trimming and J lost 2 bases; unmatched junction nucleotides: 4. The CDR3 length is 15 residues. Germline V lookup: CDR1 MDHEN, CDR2 SYDVKM. The CDR3, as DNA: TGTGCCAGCAGGTTAGGGGGCACCTATAATTCACCCCTCCACTTT. Its translation is CASRLGGTYNSPLHF.

This chain uses TRBV4-1 with TRBJ1-2; D is perhaps TRBD1 (6 bases). V lost 5 bases and J lost 4, with 14 bases in between. This CDR3 is built from 14 residues. CDR1 is MGHRA and CDR2 is YSYEKL in the germline V gene. The CDR3 sequence: CASSSRDRTYGYTF. The DNA of the CDR3 is TGCGCCAGCAGCTCCCGCGACAGGACCTATGGCTACACCTTC.

The rearrangement joins TRBV11-2 to TRBJ2-7, with 14 bases aligning to TRBD2. The CDR3 spans 16 residues. Germline CDR1 is SGHAT and CDR2 is FQNNGV. V dropped 5 bases and J dropped 6; count of bases not matched to a gene: 9. CDR3 protein: CASSRDYGTSGSEQYF. The CDR3 bases are TGTGCCAGCAGCCGAGATTACGGGACTAGCGGGAGCGAGCAGTACTTC.

The chain recombines TRBV5-6 with TRBJ2-6, with a possible D match to TRBD1 (5 bases). Germline-derived CDR1 and CDR2 are SGHDT and YYEEEE. CDR3 length: 19 amino acids. V was cut by 3 bases and J by 0 bases, with 19 bases left in between. CDR3 loop: CASSSQRRDRISGANVLTF. The CDR3 coding sequence is TGTGCCAGCAGCTCTCAAAGGCGTGACAGAATCTCTGGGGCCAACGTCCTGACTTTC.

The table lists this clone with a count of one. The genes are TRBV19 and TRBJ2-3, with 8 bases fitting TRBD2. CDR1 is LNHDA and CDR2 is SQIVND in the germline V gene (reference sequence). V shed 5 bases and J 4 bases; nucleotides not matched to a gene: 8. This CDR3 contains 15 residues. CDR3 protein: CASSLTAGDADTQYF. For the CDR3, the DNA is TGTGCCAGTAGTCTCACAGCGGGAGATGCAGATACGCAGTATTTT.

This rearrangement joins TRBV9 to TRBJ2-2; 10 bases align to TRBD2. With V trimmed by 3 bases and J by 5 bases, 7 bases remained unmatched. This CDR3 is built from 16 residues. Germline CDR1 is SGDLS and CDR2 is YYNGEE. The CDR3 is CASSGLTSGKTGELFF. The CDR3 nucleotides read TGTGCCAGCAGCGGTTTAACTAGCGGGAAAACCGGGGAGCTGTTTTTT.

This chain joins TRBV15 and TRBJ2-3; 9 nucleotides align to TRBD1. Germline CDR1 reads LNHNV; CDR2 reads YYDKDF (reference sequence). V dropped 8 bases and J dropped 3; count of bases not matched to a gene: 9. This CDR3 is 15 amino acids long. The CDR3 DNA reads as TGTGCCACCGGCCGGGACAGGGTCAGAACAGATACGCAGTATTTT. It yields the protein CATGRDRVRTDTQYF.

The V and J genes are TRBV25-1 and TRBJ2-3, with D possibly TRBD1 on 6 matching bases. The CDR3 has 15 amino acids. Germline lookup yields CDR1 MGHDK and CDR2 SYGVNS. V lost 3 bases to trimming and J lost 8 bases, with 18 bases between them. The CDR3 reads CASSDPGAEAGTQYF. In nucleotides, the CDR3 is TGTGCCAGCAGTGACCCAGGGGCCGAAGCTGGTACGCAGTATTTT.

The rearrangement uses TRBV6-1 and TRBJ1-1; tentative D call: TRBD1 (6 bases). Germline assignment: CDR1 MNHNS and CDR2 SASEGT. V dropped 2 bases and J dropped 1 base, with 17 bases sitting between them. The CDR3 extends over 17 amino acids. The CDR3 region has the DNA TGTGCCAGCAGTGAAATATCCCCCGAGGGGGAGAACACTGAAGCTTTCTTT. Translating gives CASSEISPEGENTEAFF.

This clone was seen more than once but under ten times. The chain joins TRBV7-9 to TRBJ2-7; perhaps TRBD2 as D (6 bases). V dropped 5 bases and J dropped 3 bases, with 14 bases sitting between them. Per germline, CDR1 SEHNR and CDR2 FQNEAQ (reference sequence). This CDR3 has 14 amino acids. The CDR3 spells CASSQGRDFYEQYF. CDR3 nucleotides: TGTGCCAGCAGCCAGGGCCGGGACTTCTACGAGCAGTACTTC.

This clone was found once. The chain uses TRBV5-8 and TRBJ2-3; 7 bases are a match to TRBD1. This CDR3 is built from 15 residues. The germline CDR1 and CDR2 sequences are SGHTS and YDEGEE. Unmatched junction bases numbered 4, after V lost 1 base and J lost 2 bases. CDR3 residues: CASSLYRGPTDTQYF. CDR3 nucleotides: TGTGCCAGCAGCTTGTACAGGGGACCCACAGATACGCAGTATTTT. Supplemented by reference TRBV5-8 and TRBJ2-3, the full variable domain reads EAGVTQSPTHLIKTRGQQATLRCSPISGHTSVYWYQQALGLGLQFLLWYDEGEERNRGNFPPRFSGRQFPNYSSELNVNALELEDSALYLCASSLYRGPTDTQYFGPGTRLTVL.

This chain uses TRBV11-2 with TRBJ2-1; D is perhaps TRBD2 (5 bases). V was cut by 1 base and J by 4 bases, with 11 bases left in between. CDR1 SGHAT and CDR2 FQNNGV come from the germline V gene. This CDR3 has 15 residues. CDR3 region: CASSLVGRRYNEQFF. For the CDR3, the DNA is TGTGCCAGCAGCTTAGTAGGTCGGAGGTACAATGAGCAGTTCTTC. The full variable domain, its missing parts supplied by reference TRBV11-2 and TRBJ2-1, is EAGVAQSPRYKIIEKRQSVAFWCNPISGHATLYWYQQILGQGPKLLIQFQNNGVVDDSQLPKDRFSAERLKGVDSTLKIQPAKLEDSAVYLCASSLVGRRYNEQFFGPGTRLTVL.

The chain recombines TRBV27 with TRBJ1-2; D is unresolved. The V gene's germline CDR1 is MNHEY and CDR2 SMNVEV (reference sequence). This CDR3 is 13 amino acids long. Deletions cut 6 bases from V and 4 bases from J, with 12 bases between. The CDR3 region has the DNA TGTGCCAGCAGGGCGGGAGCCTCCTATGGCTACACCTTC. It encodes CASRAGASYGYTF.

The chain carries TRBV30 and TRBJ2-7; D might be TRBD1 (6 bases). There are 13 residues in the CDR3. Per germline, CDR1 GTSNPN and CDR2 SVGIG (reference sequence). V dropped 5 bases and J dropped 2 bases, with 13 bases sitting between them. CDR3 loop: CAWRWKGAYEQYF. CDR3 bases: TGTGCCTGGCGGTGGAAGGGGGCCTACGAGCAGTACTTC.

The genes are TRBV7-7 and TRBJ2-5; D is possibly TRBD2 (5 bases). CDR1 is SSHAT and CDR2 is FNYEAQ in the germline V gene (reference sequence). CDR3 length equals 14 residues. CDR3 residues: CASAQSGSGETQYF. Written as DNA, the CDR3 is TGTGCTAGCGCCCAGAGTGGGTCGGGGGAGACCCAGTACTTC. Variable domain in full (rest from reference TRBV7-7 and TRBJ2-5): GAGVSQSPRYKVTKRGQDVTLRCDPISSHATLYWYQQALGQGPEFLTYFNYEAQPDKSGLPSDRFSAERPEGSISTLTIQRTEQRDSAMYRCASAQSGSGETQYFGPGTRLLVL.

V usage is TRBV5-1 and J usage is TRBJ2-3, with 15 bases aligning to TRBD2. Germline CDR1 reads SGHRS; CDR2 reads YFSETQ. The ends lost 0 bases at V and 0 bases at J; junction bases unmatched: 2. CDR3 length equals 18 residues. The CDR3 nucleotides read TGCGCCAGCAGCTTGGTGGGACTAGCGGGGGGAAGCACAGATACGCAGTATTTT. Its translation is CASSLVGLAGGSTDTQYF.

This chain links TRBV5-6 with TRBJ2-3; TRBD2 matches at 11 bases. In germline, CDR1 is SGHDT, CDR2 YYEEEE. The V gene end was trimmed by 4 bases and the J gene end by 4 bases; junction bases not matched to a gene: 2. The CDR3 extends over 14 amino acids. CDR3 in DNA: TGTGCCAGCAGCCCTAGCGGGAGGCCAGATACGCAGTATTTT. Its protein product is CASSPSGRPDTQYF.

V and J are TRBV5-1 and TRBJ1-2; 8 bases are a match to TRBD1. The CDR3 is 16 residues long. V gave up 4 bases and J gave up 0 bases; unmatched junction bases: 8. Germline CDR1 SGHRS, CDR2 YFSETQ. This chain's CDR3 is CASSPTRTGTNYGYTF. In DNA form, the CDR3 reads TGCGCCAGCAGCCCTACCCGGACAGGGACTAACTATGGCTACACCTTC. Full variable domain (missing parts from reference TRBV5-1 and TRBJ1-2): KAGVTQTPRYLIKTRGQQVTLSCSPISGHRSVSWYQQTPGQGLQFLFEYFSETQRNKGNFPGRFSGRQFSNSRSEMNVSTLELGDSALYLCASSPTRTGTNYGYTFGSGTRLTVV.

This chain links TRBV6-1 with TRBJ1-5, with D uncertain. This CDR3 spans 13 amino acids. Deletions cut 11 bases from V and 4 bases from J, with 15 bases between. In germline, CDR1 is MNHNS, CDR2 SASEGT. CDR3 coding DNA: TGTGCCGGCCGGAGCTTCGAGAATCAGCCCCAGCATTTT. Translated, it gives CAGRSFENQPQHF.

The rearrangement uses TRBV15 and TRBJ2-7; 7 nucleotides line up with TRBD2. This CDR3 comprises 13 residues. Unmatched junction bases numbered 14, after V lost 5 bases and J lost 13 bases. The germline V gene encodes CDR1 LNHNV and CDR2 YYDKDF (reference sequence). CDR3 amino acids: CATSGNFLAEEYF. CDR3 DNA: TGTGCCACCAGCGGGAATTTTCTAGCGGAGGAATACTTC.

This chain's CDR3 is CASSRSGNQPQHF. For the CDR3, the DNA is TGTGCCAGTAGTAGGAGTGGCAATCAGCCCCAGCATTTT. The gene calls are TRBV19 and TRBJ1-5; D remains ambiguous. Germline-derived CDR1 and CDR2 are LNHDA and SQIVND (reference sequence). With 4 bases removed from V and 2 bases from J, the gap between germline ends came to 6 bases. CDR3 length: 13 residues.

The chain is built from TRBV5-1 and TRBJ1-6, with 7 bases lining up with TRBD1. CDR1 is SGHRS, CDR2 YFSETQ, per germline. This CDR3 has 16 amino acids. Trimming at V came to 0 bases and at J to 5 bases, leaving 5 bases not matched to a gene. CDR3 residues: CASSLVTGTDNSPLHF. CDR3 nucleotide sequence: TGCGCCAGCAGCTTGGTGACCGGGACAGATAATTCACCCCTCCACTTT.

The J gene is TRBJ2-1, the V gene TRBV7-6, with 7 bases that match TRBD1. Germline-derived CDR1 and CDR2 are SGHVS and FNYEAQ. Unmatched junction bases numbered 4, after V lost 4 bases and J lost 7 bases. This CDR3 comprises 13 residues. CDR3 sequence reads: CASSSLTGNEQFF. The CDR3 DNA is TGTGCCAGCAGCTCCCTGACAGGGAATGAGCAGTTCTTC.

With regard to this clone: The sample carries other DNA sequences with the same CDR3. The chain couples TRBV6-5 to TRBJ2-2, with a tentative D call TRBD1 (6 bases). Germline CDR1 reads MNHEY; CDR2 reads SVGAGI. V lost 2 bases and J lost 5, with 6 bases in between. The CDR3 has 13 residues. The CDR3 is CASSYRGTGELFF. CDR3 DNA: TGTGCCAGCAGTTACAGGGGGACCGGGGAGCTGTTTTTT.

Only one count was recorded for this clone. DNA of the CDR3: TGTGCCAGCAGCGTAACAAGACAGGCTCACTATGGCTACACCTTC. Its translation is CASSVTRQAHYGYTF. The V and J genes are TRBV9 and TRBJ1-2, with D perhaps TRBD1 (6 bases). This CDR3 is 15 amino acids long. Looked up from germline, CDR1 is SGDLS and CDR2 is YYNGEE. The V and J ends lost 1 base and 3 bases respectively, with 13 bases between them.

This clone appeared many times. This chain connects TRBV25-1 to TRBJ1-2; 12 bases fit TRBD1. Germline CDR1 reads MGHDK; CDR2 reads SYGVNS. This CDR3 contains 18 residues. The junction had 8 bases not matched to a gene; V was cut back by 2 bases and J by 1 base. CDR3 sequence reads: CASSELQGQGALNYGYTF. The CDR3 nucleotides are TGTGCCAGCAGTGAACTACAGGGACAGGGGGCGCTTAACTATGGCTACACCTTC.

The chain couples TRBV6-1 to TRBJ2-1, with D possibly TRBD2 on 6 matching bases. From germline, CDR1 is MNHNS and CDR2 SASEGT. The V and J ends lost 7 bases and 5 bases respectively, with 18 bases between them. This CDR3 is built from 15 residues. CDR3 sequence (DNA): TGTGCCAGCAAACAAATGAGCCGGGGGAACAATGAGCAGTTCTTC. Translation gives CASKQMSRGNNEQFF.